The clone carrying this T cell receptor (beta chain) was seen more than once but under ten times. The data stem from a study of radiotherapy plus CTLA-4 blockade in lung cancer. Trimming shortened V by 4 bases and J by 1 base, and 16 bases separated the two germline ends. Germline V gene sequence: CDR1 LNHDA, CDR2 SQIVND (reference sequence). The CDR3 consists of 16 residues. Profiling relied on immunoSEQ multiplex PCR, and the TCRdb table lists in-frame clones only, not all of them. The table shows roughly 39,000 clones, with about 73% occurring only once. The sequencing used peripheral blood, collected from a patient treated with radiotherapy plus ipilimumab. V is TRBV19 and J is TRBJ1-1; D possibly corresponds to TRBD1 (5 bases). This TCR was recovered from a human donor with non-small cell lung cancer who had stable disease on radiotherapy plus ipilimumab. In DNA form, the CDR3 reads TGTGCCAGTAGTAGCCCAGCAGGGTGGGAGAACACTGAAGCTTTCTTT. This codes for CASSSPAGWENTEAFF.